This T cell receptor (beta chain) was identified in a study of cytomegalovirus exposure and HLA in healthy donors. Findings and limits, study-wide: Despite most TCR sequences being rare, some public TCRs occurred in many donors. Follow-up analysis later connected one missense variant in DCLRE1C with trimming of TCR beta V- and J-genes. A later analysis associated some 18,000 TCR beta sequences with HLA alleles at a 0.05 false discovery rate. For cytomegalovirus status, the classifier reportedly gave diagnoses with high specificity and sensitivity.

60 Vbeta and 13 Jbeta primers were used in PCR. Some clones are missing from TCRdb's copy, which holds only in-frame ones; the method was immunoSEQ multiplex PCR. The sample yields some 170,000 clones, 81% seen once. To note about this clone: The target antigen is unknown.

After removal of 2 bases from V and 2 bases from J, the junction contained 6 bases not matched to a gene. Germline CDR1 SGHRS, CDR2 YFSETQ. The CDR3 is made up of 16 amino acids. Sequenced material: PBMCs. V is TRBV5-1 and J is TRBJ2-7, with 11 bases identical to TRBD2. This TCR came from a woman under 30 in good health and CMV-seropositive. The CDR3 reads CASSLLLSGGAYEQYF. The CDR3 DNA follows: TGCGCCAGCAGCTTATTACTTAGCGGGGGGGCCTACGAGCAGTACTTC.